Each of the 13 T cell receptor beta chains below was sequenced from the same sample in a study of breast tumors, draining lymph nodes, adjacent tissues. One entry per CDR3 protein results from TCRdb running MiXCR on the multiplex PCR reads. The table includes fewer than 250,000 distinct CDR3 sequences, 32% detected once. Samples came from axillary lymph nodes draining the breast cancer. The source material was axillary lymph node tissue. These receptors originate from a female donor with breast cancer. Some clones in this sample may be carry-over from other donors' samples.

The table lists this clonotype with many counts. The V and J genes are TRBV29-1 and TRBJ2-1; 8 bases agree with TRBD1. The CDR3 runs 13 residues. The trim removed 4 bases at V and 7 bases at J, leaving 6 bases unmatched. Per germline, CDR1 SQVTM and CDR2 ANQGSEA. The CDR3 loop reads CSVVTGVWNEQFF. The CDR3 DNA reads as TGCAGCGTTGTGACAGGGGTTTGGAATGAGCAGTTCTTC.

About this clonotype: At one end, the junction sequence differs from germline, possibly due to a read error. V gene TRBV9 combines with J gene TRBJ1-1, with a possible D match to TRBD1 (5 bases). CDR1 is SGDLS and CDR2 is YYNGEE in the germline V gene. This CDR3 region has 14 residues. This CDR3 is CASSVALAGTEASF. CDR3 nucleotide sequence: TGTGCCAGCAGCGTAGCGCTAGCAGGGACTGAAGCTTCCTTT.

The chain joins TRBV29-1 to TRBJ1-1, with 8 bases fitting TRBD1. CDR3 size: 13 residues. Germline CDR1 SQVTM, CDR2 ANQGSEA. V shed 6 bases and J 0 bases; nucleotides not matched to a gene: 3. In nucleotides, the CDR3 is TGCAGCGTAAGGACAGGGCTGAACACTGAAGCTTTCTTT. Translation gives CSVRTGLNTEAFF.

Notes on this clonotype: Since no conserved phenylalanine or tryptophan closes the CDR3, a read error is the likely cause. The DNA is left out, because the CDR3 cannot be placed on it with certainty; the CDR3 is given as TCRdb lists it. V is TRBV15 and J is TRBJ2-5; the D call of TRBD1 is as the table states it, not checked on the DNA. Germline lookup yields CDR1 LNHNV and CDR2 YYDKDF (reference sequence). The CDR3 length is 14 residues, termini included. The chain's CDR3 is CATSREGAMETRYL.

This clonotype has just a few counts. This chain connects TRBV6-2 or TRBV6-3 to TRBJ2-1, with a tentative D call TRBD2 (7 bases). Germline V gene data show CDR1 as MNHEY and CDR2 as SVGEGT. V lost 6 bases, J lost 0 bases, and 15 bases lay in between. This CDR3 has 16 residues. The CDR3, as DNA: TGTGCCAGCAGGGGAGGGGACACGTACTCCTACAATGAGCAGTTCTTC. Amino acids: CASRGGDTYSYNEQFF.

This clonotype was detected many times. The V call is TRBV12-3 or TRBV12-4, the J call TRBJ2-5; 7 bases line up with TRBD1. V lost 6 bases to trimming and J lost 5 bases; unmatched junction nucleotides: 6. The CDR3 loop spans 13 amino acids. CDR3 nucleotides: TGTGCCAGCAGCACAGGGGCTTGGGAGACCCAGTACTTC. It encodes CASSTGAWETQYF.

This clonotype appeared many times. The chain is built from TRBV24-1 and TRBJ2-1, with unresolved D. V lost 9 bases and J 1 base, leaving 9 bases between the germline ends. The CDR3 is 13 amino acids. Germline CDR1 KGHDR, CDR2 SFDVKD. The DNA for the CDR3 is TGTGCCACCGCGGACGGGTCCTACAATGAGCAGTTCTTC. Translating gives CATADGSYNEQFF.

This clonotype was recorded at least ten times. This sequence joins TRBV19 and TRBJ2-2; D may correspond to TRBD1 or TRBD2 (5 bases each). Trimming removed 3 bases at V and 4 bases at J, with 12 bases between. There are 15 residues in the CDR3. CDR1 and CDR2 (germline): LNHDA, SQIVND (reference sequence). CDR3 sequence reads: CASSIPGTGTGELFF. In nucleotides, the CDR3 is TGTGCCAGTAGTATTCCAGGGACGGGCACCGGGGAGCTGTTTTTT.

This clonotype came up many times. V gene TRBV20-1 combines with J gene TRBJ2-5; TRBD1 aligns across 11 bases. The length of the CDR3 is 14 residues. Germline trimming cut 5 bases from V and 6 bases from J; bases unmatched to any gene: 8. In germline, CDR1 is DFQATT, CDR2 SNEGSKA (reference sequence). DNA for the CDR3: TGCAGTGCTCCCGGACAGGGGGCAATAAAGACCCAGTACTTC. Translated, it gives CSAPGQGAIKTQYF.

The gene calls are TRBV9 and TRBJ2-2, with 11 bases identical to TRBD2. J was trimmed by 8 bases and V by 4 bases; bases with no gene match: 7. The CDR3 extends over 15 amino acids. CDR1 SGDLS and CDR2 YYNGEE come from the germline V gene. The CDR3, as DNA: TGTGCCAGCAGCCTAGGGACTAGCGGTAATGGGGAGCTGTTTTTT. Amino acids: CASSLGTSGNGELFF.

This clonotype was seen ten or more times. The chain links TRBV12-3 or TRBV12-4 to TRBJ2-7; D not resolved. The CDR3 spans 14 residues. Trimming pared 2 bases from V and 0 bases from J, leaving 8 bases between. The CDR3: CASSLQGLSYEQYF. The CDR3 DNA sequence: TGTGCCAGCAGTTTACAAGGCCTCTCCTACGAGCAGTACTTC.

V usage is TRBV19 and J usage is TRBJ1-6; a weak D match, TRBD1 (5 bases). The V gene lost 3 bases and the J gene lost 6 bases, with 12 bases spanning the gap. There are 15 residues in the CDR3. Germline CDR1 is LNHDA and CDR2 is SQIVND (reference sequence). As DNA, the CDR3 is TGTGCCAGTAGTATGTCAGGGAGCTTTAATTCACCCCTCCACTTT. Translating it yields CASSMSGSFNSPLHF. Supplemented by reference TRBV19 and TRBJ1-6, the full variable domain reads DGGITQSPKYLFRKEGQNVTLSCEQNLNHDAMYWYRQDPGQGLRLIYYSQIVNDFQKGDIAEGYSVSREKKESFPLTVTSAQKNPTAFYLCASSMSGSFNSPLHFGNGTRLTVT.

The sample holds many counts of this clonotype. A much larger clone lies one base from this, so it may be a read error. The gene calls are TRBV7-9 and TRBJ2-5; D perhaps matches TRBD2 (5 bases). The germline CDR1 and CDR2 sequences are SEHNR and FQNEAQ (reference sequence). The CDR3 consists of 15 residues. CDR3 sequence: CASSLGVTLGETQHF. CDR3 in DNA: TGTGCCAGCAGCTTAGGGGTCACCCTGGGAGAGACCCAGCACTTC.